This is a list of T cell receptor beta chains from one sample in a study of immune heterogeneity within non-small cell lung tumors. In TCRdb, the multiplex PCR reads were re-called with MiXCR into one record per CDR3 protein. The sample has some 22,000 distinct CDR3 sequences, more than 25% seen once. Input material: lung tumor tissue. The receptors originated from a man aged 35-49 years with non-small cell lung cancer. Each CDR3 is given without its conserved first and last residue. The size of a clone is reported for some rows only, either as once, few or many, or as a class for expanded clones.

>TRBV20-1|NA|TRBJ1-1
SARDCRVRTEAF
>TRBV5-1|NA|TRBJ2-3
ARSLDGGSWTDTQY
>TRBV30|NA|TRBJ1-1
AWTKTVANTEAF
>TRBV18|many|TRBJ2-2
ASSPFGNTGELF
>TRBV11-1|few|TRBJ2-2
ASSAQGVGELF
>TRBV2|medium-sized|TRBJ2-1
AKQTSDQKRGNEQF
>TRBV5-1|medium-sized|TRBJ1-2
ASSLDRRGYT
>TRBV5-1|NA|TRBJ1-2
ASSDEYVYT
>TRBV6-1|NA|TRBJ2-3
ASSPRAAGTQY
>TRBV27|medium-sized|TRBJ2-7
ASSLGTSGRDEQY
>TRBV6-2/TRBV6-3|large|TRBJ2-7
ASSEVEGREDYEQY
>TRBV7-9|many|TRBJ2-1
ASSRLGAGVPF
>TRBV2|NA|TRBJ1-2
ASSKGYGYT
>TRBV4-1|few|TRBJ2-3
ASSQHSGGHTDTQY
>TRBV27|NA|TRBJ1-2
AKGLLGQIGYT
>TRBV5-1|NA|TRBJ1-2
ASKGKNYGYT
>TRBV3-1|NA|TRBJ2-2
ASSSKLLETNTGELF
>TRBV29-1|NA|TRBJ1-1
SAAGQENTEAF
>TRBV2|NA|TRBJ2-3
ASSGQGLSDTQY
>TRBV6-1|many|TRBJ2-7
ASRLAGQGIVGEQY
>TRBV30|many|TRBJ2-3
AWSVLADTQY
>TRBV7-2|medium-sized|TRBJ2-6
ASSAGGTGANVLT
>TRBV20-1|NA|TRBJ2-3
SVTPGGTSGGTEY
>TRBV4-1|NA|TRBJ1-2
ASSQVIRTRDGEYGYT
>TRBV6-5|few|TRBJ1-6
SSSYDGSYNSPLH
>TRBV3-1|few|TRBJ2-2
ASSPTGTGITGELF
>TRBV4-1|NA|TRBJ1-1
ASSPTGPMNTEAF
>TRBV14|few|TRBJ1-1
ASSSFGGTEAF
>TRBV29-1|NA|TRBJ1-4
SVGVISNEKLF
>TRBV7-9|NA|TRBJ2-3
ASSLRHVDTQY
>TRBV27|many|TRBJ2-1
ASSLFGQTNEQF
>TRBV5-4|few|TRBJ1-3
ASSPGTGAGNTIY